The source of this TCR beta chain is a study of T cell repertoires in cytomegalovirus infection. CDR3 length: 16 residues. V shed 4 bases, J shed 2 bases, and the junction held 7 bases outside the gene matches. Germline CDR1 and CDR2: SGHTA and FQGNSA. Using its own MiXCR run on the reads, TCRdb lists one record per CDR3 protein. The sample lists roughly 630,000 distinct CDR3 sequences; 24% were seen once. The sample holds many counts of this clonotype. The genes are TRBV7-2 and TRBJ2-4; 8 positions match TRBD1. Sequencing input: CD8+ T cells from PBMCs. The receptor's source is a human donor in good health (CMV status not recorded). Some clones in this sample may be carry-over from other donors' samples. The CDR3 DNA is TGTGCCAGCAGCTCCCCGGGACAGGAAACCAAAAACATTCAGTACTTC. It translates to CASSSPGQETKNIQYF.